Listed below are T cell receptor beta chains from one sample, sequenced in a study of blood T cell repertoires in COVID-19. Generated by immunoSEQ multiplex PCR, the TCRdb table keeps only in-frame clones and is missing some. Of over 200,000 clones detected, around 85% appear once; the ten largest clones hold approximately 5%. Specimen: peripheral blood. The receptors come from a human donor in a cohort sampled during active COVID-19. Both conserved end residues are part of each CDR3. A D gene is named only where the DNA matches it firmly. Only some rows state a clone size, as once, few, many or a class for expanded clones.

CDR3nt	CDR3aa	d_gene	abundance	j_gene	v_gene
TGTGCCAGCAGTGAAAGTGTAGCGGGAGGGCCAGGAGATACGCAGTATTTT	CASSESVAGGPGDTQYF	TRBD2	.	TRBJ2-3	TRBV6-1
TGTGCCAGCAGCCGCGCAACGAACACCGGGGAGCTGTTTTTT	CASSRATNTGELFF	.	.	TRBJ2-2	TRBV14
TGTGCCAGCAGTTACAAACTAGCGGGACCCTACGAGCAGTACTTC	CASSYKLAGPYEQYF	TRBD2	.	TRBJ2-7	TRBV6-6
TGTGCCAGCAGCCGGCGACTAGCGGGACTCGATGAGCAGTTCTTC	CASSRRLAGLDEQFF	TRBD2	.	TRBJ2-1	TRBV14
TGTGCCAGCAGCCAAGATGGTGGAGCGGGAAGCTCCTACAATGAGCAGTTCTTC	CASSQDGGAGSSYNEQFF	TRBD2	.	TRBJ2-1	TRBV4-2
TGTGCCAGCAGTTTATCGGGTAGCGGGGTCTACGAGCAGTACTTC	CASSLSGSGVYEQYF	TRBD2	.	TRBJ2-7	TRBV27
TGTGCCAGCAGCCACACCACAAGCTCCTACGAGCAGTACTTC	CASSHTTSSYEQYF	.	.	TRBJ2-7	TRBV9
TGTGCCAGATCACTCCCTATTCTAGCGGGAGTATACGAGCAGTACTTC	CARSLPILAGVYEQYF	.	.	TRBJ2-7	TRBV21-1
TGTGCCATCAACCCGGGACAGGGGGCGGGGGACACTGAAGCTTTCTTT	CAINPGQGAGDTEAFF	TRBD1	.	TRBJ1-1	TRBV10-3
TGTGCCAGTAGCCCCGCGCGGGGGGGGAGCACTGAAGCTTTCTTT	CASSPARGGSTEAFF	.	.	TRBJ1-1	TRBV2
TGTGCCAGCAGCGTAGGGGGACAAAACTATGGCTACACCTTC	CASSVGGQNYGYTF	.	.	TRBJ1-2	TRBV9
TGCGCCAGCAGCGCCCGGACAGGGGACGCTGGAAACACCATATATTTT	CASSARTGDAGNTIYF	TRBD1	.	TRBJ1-3	TRBV5-1
TGTGCCAGCAGGATGGCCATACTGAACACTGAAGCTTTCTTT	CASRMAILNTEAFF	.	.	TRBJ1-1	TRBV6-5
TGTGCCAGCAGTTTATCCCGGACAGGGAGGGGCTACGAGCAGTACTTC	CASSLSRTGRGYEQYF	.	.	TRBJ2-7	TRBV28
TGTGCCAGCAGTTACTCGGTCAGGGGGCGCGAGCAGTACTTC	CASSYSVRGREQYF	TRBD1	many	TRBJ2-7	TRBV6-5
TGTGCCAGCAGCGTTCCCGGGACAGGGTACAATGAGCAGTTCTTC	CASSVPGTGYNEQFF	TRBD1	.	TRBJ2-1	TRBV28
TGTGCCAGCAGCGTAGGAATTTCAGGGGGTACTGAAGCTTTCTTT	CASSVGISGGTEAFF	TRBD1	few	TRBJ1-1	TRBV9
TGTGCCAGCAGCCCGGACAGGGGGCTGGCTGGCTACACCTTC	CASSPDRGLAGYTF	TRBD1	.	TRBJ1-2	TRBV7-9
TGTGCCAGCAGCCCCGGGGGGCCGCAAGGGTTCTTC	CASSPGGPQGFF	.	once	TRBJ2-1	TRBV7-3
TGTGCCAGCAGCCAGGGACAGGGAGGCCACGAGCAGTACTTC	CASSQGQGGHEQYF	TRBD1	once	TRBJ2-7	TRBV27
TGTGCCAGTAGGCAGGGGCTTCAGCCCCAGCATTTT	CASRQGLQPQHF	.	many	TRBJ1-5	TRBV19
TGTGCCAGCAGCACCAGAGGTGTGGAGGGATTCGTTCAGTTCTTC	CASSTRGVEGFVQFF	.	.	TRBJ2-1	TRBV11-3
TGTGCCAGCAGCCACCAAAGGGAGCGGGACCGCTCCTACGAGCAGTACTTC	CASSHQRERDRSYEQYF	TRBD2	few	TRBJ2-7	TRBV4-2
TGTGCCAGCAACCTGGCCCGACAGAGCTCCTACGAGCAGTACTTC	CASNLARQSSYEQYF	.	.	TRBJ2-7	TRBV5-6
TGTGCCAGCAGCCGAAGGGGATCCCGCGGGACTAGCGGCACCGGGGAGCTGTTTTTT	CASSRRGSRGTSGTGELFF	TRBD2	.	TRBJ2-2	TRBV3-1/TRBV3-2
TGCGCCAGCAGCTTGGCGGACCTAGCGGGAGTCGAGCAGTACTTC	CASSLADLAGVEQYF	TRBD2	.	TRBJ2-7	TRBV5-1
TGTGCCATCAGTGACTTTGGGGCGGGAAAGAGCGGGTTCGCCGAGCAGTACTTC	CAISDFGAGKSGFAEQYF	.	.	TRBJ2-7	TRBV10-3